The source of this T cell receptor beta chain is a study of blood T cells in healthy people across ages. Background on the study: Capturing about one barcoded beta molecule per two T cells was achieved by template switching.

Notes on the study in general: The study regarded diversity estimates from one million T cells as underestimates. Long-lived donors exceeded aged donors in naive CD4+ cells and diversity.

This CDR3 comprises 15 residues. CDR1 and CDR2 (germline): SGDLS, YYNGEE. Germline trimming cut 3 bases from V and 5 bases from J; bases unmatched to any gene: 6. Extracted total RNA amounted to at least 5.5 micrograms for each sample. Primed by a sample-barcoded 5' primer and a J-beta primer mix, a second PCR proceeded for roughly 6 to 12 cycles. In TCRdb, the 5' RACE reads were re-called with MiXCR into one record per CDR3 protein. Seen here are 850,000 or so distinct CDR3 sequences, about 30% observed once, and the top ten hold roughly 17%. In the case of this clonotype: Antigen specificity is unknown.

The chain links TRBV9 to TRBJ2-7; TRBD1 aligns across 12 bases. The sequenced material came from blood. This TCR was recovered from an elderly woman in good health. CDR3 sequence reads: CASSEGTGGVDEQYF. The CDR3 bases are TGTGCCAGCAGCGAGGGGACAGGGGGCGTGGACGAGCAGTACTTC.